This is a list of T cell receptor beta chains from one sample in a study of CD8 T cells in ankylosing spondylitis. MiXCR was run by TCRdb on the 5' RACE reads, yielding one entry per CDR3 protein. The sample lists around 340,000 distinct CDR3 sequences; 20% to 25% were seen once. Sample: blood, either unsorted or a sorted T cell fraction (not recorded which). The receptors shown here come from a male donor with ankylosing spondylitis or in good health (not recorded which). Each CDR3 is given with its conserved first and last residue. Fields, in order: J gene, clone size, V gene, D gene, CDR3 DNA, CDR3 protein. D genes are given only for firm matches. Some rows have no size entry. The others give once, few or many, or a class for an expanded clone.

>TRBJ1-1|few|TRBV6-5|-
TGTGCCAGCAGTGTACTCAGGGGTCGGGGGCTCACTGAAGCTTTCTTT
CASSVLRGRGLTEAFF
>TRBJ2-1|few|TRBV11-2|-
TGTGCCAGCAGCTTAGAGTTCCGGGCCCTGAGCTCCTACAATGAGCAGTTCTTC
CASSLEFRALSSYNEQFF
>TRBJ2-3|-|TRBV7-9|-
TGTGCCATACAACCGGAGGTCAGCGATACGCAGTATTTT
CAIQPEVSDTQYF
>TRBJ2-3|-|TRBV2|TRBD1
TGTGCCACGGCCCCGGGACAGGGCGCAGATACGCAGTATTTT
CATAPGQGADTQYF
>TRBJ1-6|many|TRBV5-6|TRBD1
TGTGCCAGCAGCTTGGGAGGGGGACAGAGATCACCCCTCCACTTT
CASSLGGGQRSPLHF
>TRBJ2-5|-|TRBV27|TRBD1
TGTGCCAGCAGTTTATCGATTCCAGGGGGCGGGGTGGGGACCCAGTACTTC
CASSLSIPGGGVGTQYF
>TRBJ2-5|few|TRBV5-5|-
TGTGCCAGCAGCTTGTCCAGGACAGTGGTGGAGACCCAGTACTTC
CASSLSRTVVETQYF
>TRBJ2-3|few|TRBV27|-
TGTGCCAGCAGTCGCCGGGGACCGAACACAGATACGCAGTATTTT
CASSRRGPNTDTQYF
>TRBJ2-2|few|TRBV7-7|TRBD2
TGTGCTAGCAGCGACGGACTAGCGGGGGGGCCGGACACCGGGGAGCTGTTTTTT
CASSDGLAGGPDTGELFF
>TRBJ2-1|many|TRBV9|-
TGTGCCAGCAGCGTAGGAGTTCCCCTCGAATCCTACAATGAGCAGTTCTTC
CASSVGVPLESYNEQFF
>TRBJ2-3|-|TRBV12-3/TRBV12-4|-
TGTGCCACCAGAGGACTCGCGGGTACGCAGTATTTT
CATRGLAGTQYF
>TRBJ1-6|few|TRBV7-2|-
TGTGCCAGCAGCTTGTACAGGGAGAGTTCACCCCTCCACTTT
CASSLYRESSPLHF
>TRBJ2-7|few|TRBV5-5|-
TGTGCCAGCAGCTTGATTTATGGGACGGCAAGCTACGAGCAGTACTTC
CASSLIYGTASYEQYF
>TRBJ2-7|few|TRBV10-3|TRBD1
TGTGCCATCAGTGAGGGACAGGTCTACGAGCAGTACTTC
CAISEGQVYEQYF
>TRBJ2-7|few|TRBV9|-
TGTGCCAGCAGCGGCCTTAGTCCCTACGAGCAGTACTTC
CASSGLSPYEQYF
>TRBJ2-1|few|TRBV24-1|-
TGTGCCACCAGTGACCCCAATGAGCAGTTCTTC
CATSDPNEQFF
>TRBJ2-7|-|TRBV5-1|TRBD1
TGCGCCAGCAGGGAGACAGGGGGCGCGGACGAGCAGTACTTC
CASRETGGADEQYF
>TRBJ2-5|few|TRBV7-9|-
TGTGCCAGCAGCCTCAAACCGGGACTGCCATTGACCCAGTACTTC
CASSLKPGLPLTQYF
>TRBJ2-2|few|TRBV11-2|TRBD1
TGTGCCAGCAGCTTGTACGGGACAGGGGGAAGGAACACCGGGGAGCTGTTTTTT
CASSLYGTGGRNTGELFF
>TRBJ1-1|few|TRBV14|-
TGTGCCAGCAGCCACGTAGGGCTGAGGGACACTGAAGCTTTCTTT
CASSHVGLRDTEAFF
>TRBJ2-5|few|TRBV7-9|-
TGTGCCAGCAGCACAAGGGACGGGCAAGAGACCCAGTACTTC
CASSTRDGQETQYF
>TRBJ1-2|few|TRBV5-6|-
TGTGCCAGCAGCTTGGGAGGGGATACTTATGGCTACACCTTC
CASSLGGDTYGYTF
>TRBJ2-7|-|TRBV6-5|-
TGTGCCAGCAGTTACTTGAGTGAAGACAGCAGCAAGTCCTACGAGCAGTACTTC
CASSYLSEDSSKSYEQYF
>TRBJ1-1|-|TRBV3-1|-
TGTGCCAGCAGCCAAGTGTGGAGTGCCACTGAAGCTTTCTTT
CASSQVWSATEAFF
>TRBJ2-7|-|TRBV6-2/TRBV6-3|-
TGTGCCGTAAAATTACAGTCAAACTCCTACGAGCAGTACTTC
CAVKLQSNSYEQYF
>TRBJ1-1|-|TRBV20-1|-
TGCAGTGCTAGAGTGCTGGGCTACACTGAAGCTTTCTTT
CSARVLGYTEAFF
>TRBJ1-1|-|TRBV19|-
TGTGCCAGTAGTCCAGGGGTCACGAACACTGAAGCTTTCTTT
CASSPGVTNTEAFF
>TRBJ2-7|few|TRBV28|-
TGTGCCAGCAGTTCCCCGGGAAATAGGTACGAGCAGTACTTC
CASSSPGNRYEQYF
>TRBJ2-1|-|TRBV24-1|-
TGTGCCACCAGTGCCCCGAGCGGGTATCCTACCGAGCAGTTCTTC
CATSAPSGYPTEQFF
>TRBJ2-5|few|TRBV12-3/TRBV12-4|-
TGTGCCAGCAGTTTAGAACAGGGTGTTACTGAGACCCAGTACTTC
CASSLEQGVTETQYF
>TRBJ1-1|-|TRBV4-1|TRBD1
TGCGCCAGCAGCCAGCGACAGGGTTTCACTGAAGCTTTCTTT
CASSQRQGFTEAFF
>TRBJ2-7|few|TRBV27|-
TGTGCCAGCAGTTTAGTGGGGGGGCCGGACGAGCAGTACTTC
CASSLVGGPDEQYF
>TRBJ2-5|few|TRBV7-9|-
TGTGCCAGCAGCTTATCGGTATCAGGGTGGGGAGAGACCCAGTACTTC
CASSLSVSGWGETQYF
>TRBJ1-1|-|TRBV5-6|-
TGTGCCAGCAGCTTGGGGGGTCCCGAGAACACTGAAGCTTTCTTT
CASSLGGPENTEAFF